This T cell receptor beta chain came from a study of post-analysis software for immune sequencing data. The CDR3 totals 17 residues. Germline V gene data show CDR1 as SEHNR and CDR2 as FQNEAQ (reference sequence). Between the trimmed V and J ends, which lost 5 bases and 2 bases, there was a span of 19 bases. About this clonotype: The antigen remains undetermined.

Study conclusions and caveats: Compared with controls, patients had more of about 5 TRBV segments, including TRBV5-6, TRBV5-1 and TRBV20-1.

Unique molecular identifiers had been added to the TCR beta cDNA libraries. Each CDR3 protein is one row after TCRdb ran MiXCR on the PCR reads. The repertoire holds 700,000 to 800,000 distinct CDR3 sequences, with 25% to 30% as singletons. The gene calls are TRBV7-9 and TRBJ2-1; a weak D match, TRBD2 (7 bases). Input material: blood. The source of this sequence is a girl between 5 and 17 years old with multiple sclerosis. The CDR3 loop is CASSPRGGGYPYNEQFF. DNA of the CDR3: TGTGCCAGCAGCCCAAGAGGGGGGGGCTACCCCTACAATGAGCAGTTCTTC.